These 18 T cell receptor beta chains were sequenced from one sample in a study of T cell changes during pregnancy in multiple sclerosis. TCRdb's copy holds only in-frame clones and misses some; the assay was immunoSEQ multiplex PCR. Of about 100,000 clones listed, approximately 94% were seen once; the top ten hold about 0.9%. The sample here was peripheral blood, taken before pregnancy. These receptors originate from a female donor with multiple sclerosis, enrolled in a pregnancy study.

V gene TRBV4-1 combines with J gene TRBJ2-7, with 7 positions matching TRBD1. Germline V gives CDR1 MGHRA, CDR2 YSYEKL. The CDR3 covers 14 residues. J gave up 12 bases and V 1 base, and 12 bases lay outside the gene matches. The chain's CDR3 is CASSQVDLGGHPYF. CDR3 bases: TGCGCCAGCAGCCAAGTCGATCTAGGGGGCCATCCGTACTTC.

The CDR3, as DNA: TGTGCCTGGAGAATCTCAGGGACTGGAAACACCATATATTTT. Translation gives CAWRISGTGNTIYF. The chain employs TRBV30 and TRBJ1-3; D might be TRBD1 (5 bases). The CDR3 consists of 14 residues. The germline gives CDR1 GTSNPN, CDR2 SVGIG (reference sequence). Trimming cost V 3 bases and J 2 bases, with 11 bases left between them.

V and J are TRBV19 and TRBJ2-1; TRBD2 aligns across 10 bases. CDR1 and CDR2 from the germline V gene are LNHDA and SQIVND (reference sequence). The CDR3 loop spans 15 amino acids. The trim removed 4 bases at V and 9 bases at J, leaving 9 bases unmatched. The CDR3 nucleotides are TGTGCCAGTAGTACGGTTTGGGCTAGCGGGAGTGAGCAGTTCTTC. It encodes CASSTVWASGSEQFF.

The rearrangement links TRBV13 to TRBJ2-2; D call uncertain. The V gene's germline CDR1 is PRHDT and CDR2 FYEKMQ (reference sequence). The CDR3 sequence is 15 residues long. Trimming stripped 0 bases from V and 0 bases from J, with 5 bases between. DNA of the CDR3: TGTGCCAGCAGCTTAGGCGTCGCGAACACCGGGGAGCTGTTTTTT. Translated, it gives CASSLGVANTGELFF.

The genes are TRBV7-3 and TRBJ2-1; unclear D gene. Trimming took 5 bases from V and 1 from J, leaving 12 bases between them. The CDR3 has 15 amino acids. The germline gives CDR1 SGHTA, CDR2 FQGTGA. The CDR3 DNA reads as TGTGCCAGCAGCCCTCTAATTAGTTCCTACAATGAGCAGTTCTTC. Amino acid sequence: CASSPLISSYNEQFF. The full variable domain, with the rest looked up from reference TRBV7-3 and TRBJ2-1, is GAGVSQTPSNKVTEKGKYVELRCDPISGHTALYWYRQSLGQGPEFLIYFQGTGAADDSGLPNDRFFAVRPEGSVSTLKIQRTERGDSAVYLCASSPLISSYNEQFFGPGTRLTVL.

The CDR3 bases are TGCGCCAGCAGCTTTACAGCCGGGACTAGCGGGAGTAGCTACGAGCAGTACTTC. Translation: CASSFTAGTSGSSYEQYF. The V and J genes are TRBV4-1 and TRBJ2-7, with 14 bases lining up with TRBD2. The CDR3 length is 18 residues. The J segment lost 3 bases and the V segment lost 5 bases, leaving 12 bases of the junction unmatched. Germline values: CDR1 MGHRA, CDR2 YSYEKL.

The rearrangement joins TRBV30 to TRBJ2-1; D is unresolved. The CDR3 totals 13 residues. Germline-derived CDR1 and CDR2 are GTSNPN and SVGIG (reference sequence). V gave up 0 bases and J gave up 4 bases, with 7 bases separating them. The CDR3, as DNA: TGTGCCTGGAGTGTAGAGCCTTACAATGAGCAGTTCTTC. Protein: CAWSVEPYNEQFF.

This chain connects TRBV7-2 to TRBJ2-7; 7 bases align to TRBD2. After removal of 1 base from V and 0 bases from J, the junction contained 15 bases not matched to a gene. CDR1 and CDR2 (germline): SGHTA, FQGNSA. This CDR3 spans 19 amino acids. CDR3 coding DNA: TGTGCCAGCAGCTTAGAAAGGTCTTCTGGGCGGGGGAGCTCCTACGAGCAGTACTTC. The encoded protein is CASSLERSSGRGSSYEQYF.

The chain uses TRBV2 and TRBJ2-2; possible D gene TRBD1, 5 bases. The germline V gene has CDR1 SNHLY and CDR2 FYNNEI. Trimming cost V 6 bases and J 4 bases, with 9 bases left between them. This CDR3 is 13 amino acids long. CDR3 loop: CASRAQGTGELFF. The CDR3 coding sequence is TGTGCCAGCAGGGCCCAGGGCACCGGGGAGCTGTTTTTT. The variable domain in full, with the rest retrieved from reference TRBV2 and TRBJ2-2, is EPEVTQTPSHQVTQMGQEVILRCVPISNHLYFYWYRQILGQKVEFLVSFYNNEISEKSEIFDDQFSVERPDGSNFTLKIRSTKLEDSAMYFCASRAQGTGELFFGEGSRLTVL.

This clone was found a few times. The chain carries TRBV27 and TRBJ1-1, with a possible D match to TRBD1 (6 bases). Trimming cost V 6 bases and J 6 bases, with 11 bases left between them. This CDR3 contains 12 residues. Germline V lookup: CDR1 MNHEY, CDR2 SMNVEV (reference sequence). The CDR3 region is CASSKQGAEAFF. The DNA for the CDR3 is TGTGCCAGCAGCAAACAGGGTGCTGAAGCTTTCTTT.

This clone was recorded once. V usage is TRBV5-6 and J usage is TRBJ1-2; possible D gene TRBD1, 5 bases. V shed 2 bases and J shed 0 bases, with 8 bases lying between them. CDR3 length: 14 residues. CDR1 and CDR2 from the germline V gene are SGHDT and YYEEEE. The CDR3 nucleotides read TGTGCCAGCAGCTTATCGGGGGCTAACTATGGCTACACCTTC. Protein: CASSLSGANYGYTF. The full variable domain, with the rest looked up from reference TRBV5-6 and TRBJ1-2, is DAGVTQSPTHLIKTRGQQVTLRCSPKSGHDTVSWYQQALGQGPQFIFQYYEEEERQRGNFPDRFSGHQFPNYSSELNVNALLLGDSALYLCASSLSGANYGYTFGSGTRLTVV.

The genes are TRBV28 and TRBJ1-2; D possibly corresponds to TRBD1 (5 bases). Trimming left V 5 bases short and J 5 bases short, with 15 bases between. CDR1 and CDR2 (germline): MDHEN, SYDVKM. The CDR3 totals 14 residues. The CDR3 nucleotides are TGTGCCAGCAGTAAAGGACAAGAAGTTTATGGCTACACCTTC. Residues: CASSKGQEVYGYTF.

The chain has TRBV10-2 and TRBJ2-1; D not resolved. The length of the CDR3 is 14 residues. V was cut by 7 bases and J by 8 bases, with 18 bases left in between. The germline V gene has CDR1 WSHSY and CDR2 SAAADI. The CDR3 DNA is TGCGCCAGCACGCCCCAGTCGGCGGTCTATGAGCAGTTCTTC. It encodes CASTPQSAVYEQFF.

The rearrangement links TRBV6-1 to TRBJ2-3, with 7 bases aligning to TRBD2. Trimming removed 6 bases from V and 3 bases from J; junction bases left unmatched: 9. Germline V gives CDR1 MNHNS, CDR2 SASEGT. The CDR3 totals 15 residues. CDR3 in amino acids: CASRRTSDRTDTQYF. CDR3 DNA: TGTGCCAGCAGGCGCACTAGCGATAGAACAGATACGCAGTATTTT.

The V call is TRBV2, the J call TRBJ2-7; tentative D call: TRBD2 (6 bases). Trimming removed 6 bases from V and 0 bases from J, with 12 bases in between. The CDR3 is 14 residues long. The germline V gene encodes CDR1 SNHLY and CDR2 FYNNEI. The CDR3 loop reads CASRSSGRSYEQYF. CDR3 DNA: TGTGCCAGCAGGTCGAGCGGGCGCTCCTACGAGCAGTACTTC.

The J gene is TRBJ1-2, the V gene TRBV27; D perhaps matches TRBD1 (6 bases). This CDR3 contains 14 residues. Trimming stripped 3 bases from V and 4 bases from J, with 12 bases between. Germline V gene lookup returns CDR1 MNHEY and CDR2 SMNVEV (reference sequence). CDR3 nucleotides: TGTGCCAGCAGTTTGTCAGGGGTCGGCTATGGCTACACCTTC. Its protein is CASSLSGVGYGYTF.

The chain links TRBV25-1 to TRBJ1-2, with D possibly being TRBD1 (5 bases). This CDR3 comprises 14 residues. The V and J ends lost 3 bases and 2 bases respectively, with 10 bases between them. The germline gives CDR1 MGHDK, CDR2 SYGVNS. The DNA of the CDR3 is TGTGCCAGCAGTGATGGGGCAGACAACTATGGCTACACCTTC. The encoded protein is CASSDGADNYGYTF.

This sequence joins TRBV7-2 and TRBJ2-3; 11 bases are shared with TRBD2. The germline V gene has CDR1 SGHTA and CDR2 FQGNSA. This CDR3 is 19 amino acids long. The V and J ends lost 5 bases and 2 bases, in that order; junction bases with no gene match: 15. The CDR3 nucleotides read TGTGCCAGCAGCCCCCACACCCCGTTAGCGGGGGGGGACACAGATACGCAGTATTTT. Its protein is CASSPHTPLAGGDTDTQYF. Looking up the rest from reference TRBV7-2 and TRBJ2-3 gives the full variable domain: GAGVSQSPSNKVTEKGKDVELRCDPISGHTALYWYRQSLGQGLEFLIYFQGNSAPDKSGLPSDRFSAERTGGSVSTLTIQRTQQEDSAVYLCASSPHTPLAGGDTDTQYFGPGTRLTVL.